One and the same sample provided the 19 T cell receptor beta chains below, sequenced in a study of high-grade serous ovarian cancer treatment subgroups. The tumor samples were collected prior to definitive surgery or chemotherapy. The method was immunoSEQ multiplex PCR; TCRdb's version includes in-frame clones alone and lacks a portion of them. The repertoire holds about 10,000 clones, with more than 65% as singletons. Sequenced input: tumor tissue. All receptors derive from a human donor with high-grade serous ovarian cancer.

The rearrangement uses TRBV21-1 and TRBJ2-1; the DNA was not used to check the table's D call, TRBD2. TRBV21-1 has pseudogene status. The CDR3 consists of 14 residues. The CDR3 loop is CASRRLAGGLEQFF. DNA of the CDR3: TGTGCCAGCAGGAGACTAGCGGGAGGGCTTGAGCAGTTCTTC.

As DNA, the CDR3 is TGTGCCAGCAGCGTAGGGACTAGCGTCACCGGGGAGCTGTTTTTT. This sequence encodes CASSVGTSVTGELFF. The chain couples TRBV9 to TRBJ2-2; 9 bases map to TRBD2. CDR1 is SGDLS and CDR2 is YYNGEE in the germline V gene. V lost 0 bases to trimming and J lost 4 bases; unmatched junction nucleotides: 1. This CDR3 has 15 amino acids.

The CDR3 region has the DNA TGTGCCAGCAGCTTGGGGTTCTCGAGGAACACTGAAGCTTTCTTT. Residues: CASSLGFSRNTEAFF. This chain connects TRBV4-2 to TRBJ1-1, with no clear D. Trimming removed 5 bases from V and 1 base from J, with 14 bases in between. This CDR3 is 15 amino acids long. Germline assignment: CDR1 LGHNA and CDR2 YNFKEQ.

The V call is TRBV5-4, the J call TRBJ2-1; the match to TRBD2 covers 8 bases. The CDR3 extends over 15 amino acids. The V gene end was trimmed by 2 bases and the J gene end by 8 bases; junction bases not matched to a gene: 9. Germline-derived CDR1 and CDR2 are SGHNT and YYREEE (reference sequence). The CDR3 region is CASSLPGLGFDEQFF. Written as DNA, the CDR3 is TGTGCCAGCAGCTTACCGGGACTAGGCTTCGATGAGCAGTTCTTC. The whole variable domain, remainder taken from reference TRBV5-4 and TRBJ2-1, is ETGVTQSPTHLIKTRGQQVTLRCSSQSGHNTVSWYQQALGQGPQFIFQYYREEENGRGNFPPRFSGLQFPNYSSELNVNALELDDSALYLCASSLPGLGFDEQFFGPGTRLTVL.

The rearrangement links TRBV5-6 to TRBJ2-3, with TRBD2 matching over 10 bases. CDR3 length: 18 residues. The V gene's germline CDR1 is SGHDT and CDR2 YYEEEE. V dropped 0 bases and J dropped 6; count of bases not matched to a gene: 13. The CDR3 DNA reads TGTGCCAGCAGCTTGGTTTATGTAGCGGGAGGAAGGGCGGATACGCAGTATTTT. Protein product: CASSLVYVAGGRADTQYF. Full variable domain (remainder filled in from reference TRBV5-6 and TRBJ2-3): DAGVTQSPTHLIKTRGQQVTLRCSPKSGHDTVSWYQQALGQGPQFIFQYYEEEERQRGNFPDRFSGHQFPNYSSELNVNALLLGDSALYLCASSLVYVAGGRADTQYFGPGTRLTVL.

The chain combines TRBV7-2 with TRBJ1-5, with a possible D match to TRBD1 (6 bases). This CDR3 is built from 12 residues. In germline, CDR1 is SGHTA, CDR2 FQGNSA. The V gene lost 1 base and the J gene lost 9 bases, with 7 bases spanning the gap. The CDR3 DNA sequence: TGTGCCAGCAGCTTAGAGGGGGGGCCCCAGCATTTT. It encodes CASSLEGGPQHF.

This clone was detected a few times. The V call is TRBV6-1, the J call TRBJ1-6; tentative D call: TRBD1 (5 bases). Trimming removed 2 bases from V and 15 bases from J, with 20 bases in between. Germline assignment: CDR1 MNHNS and CDR2 SASEGT. The CDR3 sequence is 15 residues long. This CDR3 is CASSESTSGGSRLHF. The CDR3 nucleotides are TGTGCCAGCAGTGAAAGCACCAGCGGGGGATCGCGCCTCCACTTT.

The chain recombines TRBV7-9 with TRBJ2-3, with D unresolved. Germline loops: CDR1 SEHNR, CDR2 FQNEAQ (reference sequence). The CDR3 is 17 residues long. V was clipped by 2 bases and J by 0 bases, with 15 bases between them. The CDR3 coding sequence is TGTGCCAGCAGCTTACTAGATCCCTACTCTAGCACAGATACGCAGTATTTT. Translating it yields CASSLLDPYSSTDTQYF. The variable domain in full, with the rest retrieved from reference TRBV7-9 and TRBJ2-3, is DTGVSQNPRHKITKRGQNVTFRCDPISEHNRLYWYRQTLGQGPEFLTYFQNEAQLEKSRLLSDRFSAERPKGSFSTLEIQRTEQGDSAMYLCASSLLDPYSSTDTQYFGPGTRLTVL.

This chain uses TRBV7-9 with TRBJ1-2; 7 nucleotides agree with TRBD1. CDR1 SEHNR and CDR2 FQNEAQ come from the germline V gene (reference sequence). J gave up 4 bases and V 4 bases, and 12 bases lay outside the gene matches. The CDR3 spans 16 residues. CDR3 bases: TGTGCCAGCAGCTCCGGAGGGGGCGCTCTCTTCTATGGCTACACCTTC. It yields the protein CASSSGGGALFYGYTF.

The sample holds a few counts of this clone. The chain is built from TRBV27 and TRBJ2-2; D is undetermined. The V end was cut by 3 bases, the J end by 1 base, with 6 bases between. This CDR3 has 14 amino acids. CDR1 MNHEY and CDR2 SMNVEV come from the germline V gene (reference sequence). CDR3 sequence reads: CASSFARNTGELFF. DNA of the CDR3: TGTGCCAGCAGTTTCGCGCGGAACACCGGGGAGCTGTTTTTT.

V is TRBV27 and J is TRBJ2-7, with D possibly being TRBD1 (6 bases). The germline V and J ends were trimmed by 5 bases and 2 bases, with 16 bases remaining between them. The CDR3 spans 15 residues. From germline, CDR1 is MNHEY and CDR2 SMNVEV (reference sequence). The CDR3 DNA sequence: TGTGCCAGCAGTCACAAGGGGGTGGGAACCTACGAGCAGTACTTC. Translation gives CASSHKGVGTYEQYF.

The chain joins TRBV11-2 to TRBJ2-1; 7 positions agree with TRBD1. The V gene end was trimmed by 5 bases and the J gene end by 12 bases; junction bases not matched to a gene: 13. CDR1 and CDR2 (germline): SGHAT, FQNNGV. This CDR3 contains 14 residues. The CDR3 reads CASSPDRAVVGQFF. In DNA form, the CDR3 reads TGTGCCAGCAGCCCCGACAGGGCAGTCGTAGGGCAGTTCTTC.

This clone has just a few counts. The CDR3 nucleotides are TGCGCCAGCAGCCAAGATCGGGACATCTCCTACGAGCAGTACTTC. This translates into CASSQDRDISYEQYF. This rearrangement joins TRBV4-3 to TRBJ2-7, with D tentatively TRBD1 (6 bases). The CDR3 is made up of 15 amino acids. CDR1 and CDR2 (germline): LGHNA, YSLEER. V was pared by 0 bases and J by 0 bases, with 9 bases between.

The chain couples TRBV6-6 to TRBJ2-7; weak D call: TRBD2 (6 bases). Germline loops: CDR1 MNHNY, CDR2 SVGAGI (reference sequence). The CDR3 length is 15 residues. V was trimmed by 6 bases and J by 2 bases, leaving 17 bases between them. The CDR3 sequence: CASREVGTPAYEQYF. DNA for the CDR3: TGTGCCAGCAGGGAGGTCGGGACTCCTGCCTACGAGCAGTACTTC.

V usage is TRBV28 and J usage is TRBJ2-5; 7 bases match TRBD2. Germline CDR1 and CDR2: MDHEN and SYDVKM. After removal of 5 bases from V and 5 bases from J, the junction contained 11 bases not matched to a gene. CDR3 length equals 15 residues. The CDR3: CASSRSAGVRETQYF. The DNA for the CDR3 is TGTGCCAGCAGTCGTTCGGCGGGAGTCAGGGAGACCCAGTACTTC.

The chain carries TRBV6-6 and TRBJ2-5; 7 positions match TRBD1. The closer fit of TRBJ2-7 to the DNA end suggests the J call may be wrong. The CDR3 is 15 residues long. Germline lookup yields CDR1 MNHNY and CDR2 SVGAGI (reference sequence). The CDR3: CASSYFPQGDYEQYF. The DNA for the CDR3 is TGTGCCAGCAGTTACTTCCCGCAGGGGGACTACGAGCAGTACTTC.

This chain links TRBV11-2 with TRBJ2-5; D remains ambiguous. V gave up 3 bases and J gave up 0 bases, with 5 bases separating them. The CDR3 contains 13 residues. Germline V gives CDR1 SGHAT, CDR2 FQNNGV. This chain's CDR3 is CASSLGYQETQYF. CDR3 bases: TGTGCCAGCAGCTTGGGATACCAAGAGACCCAGTACTTC.

CDR3 sequence (DNA): TGTGCCAGCAGTTCCTTCTCTAAGTTGGGCAAGCAGTACTTC. Translated, it gives CASSSFSKLGKQYF. V gene TRBV28 combines with J gene TRBJ2-7, with D unclear. V was trimmed by 4 bases and J by 8 bases, leaving 18 bases between them. The CDR3 runs 14 residues. Germline-derived CDR1 and CDR2 are MDHEN and SYDVKM.

This clone is categorized as medium-sized. V is TRBV30 and J is TRBJ2-1; D is unresolved. This CDR3 is 13 amino acids long. V was cut by 0 bases and J by 3 bases, with 6 bases left in between. Germline V gene lookup returns CDR1 GTSNPN and CDR2 SVGIG (reference sequence). The CDR3 region is CAWSVSRYNEQFF. The CDR3 nucleotides are TGTGCCTGGAGTGTGAGTCGCTACAATGAGCAGTTCTTC.